The 26 T cell receptor beta chains in this list originate from one sample, sequenced in a study of shared clonotypes between healthy human individuals. The method was immunoSEQ multiplex PCR; TCRdb's version includes in-frame clones alone and lacks a portion of them. Here the sample spans roughly 1,000,000 clones, around three quarters being singletons. The sample was memory CD4+ T cells from PBMCs. Regarding subset: CD45RA-negative fraction. These receptors were taken from a man between 18 and 29 years old in good health. Some clones in this sample may be carry-over from other donors' samples.

The rearrangement uses TRBV27 and TRBJ2-3, with 9 nucleotides matching TRBD2. Germline CDR1 MNHEY, CDR2 SMNVEV (reference sequence). Losses at the gene ends were 6 bases for V and 1 base for J; bases not matched to a gene: 8. The CDR3 loop spans 16 amino acids. The CDR3 nucleotides read TGTGCCAGCAGGCAAATAGCGGGAGTGGGCACAGATACGCAGTATTTT. This translates into CASRQIAGVGTDTQYF.

This clone was seen a handful of times. The rearrangement links TRBV20-1 to TRBJ1-5; D is possibly TRBD1 (5 bases). This CDR3 is 11 amino acids long. Looked up from germline, CDR1 is DFQATT and CDR2 is SNEGSKA (reference sequence). Trimming took off 4 bases at V and 11 bases at J, with 12 bases between the two ends. For the CDR3, the DNA is TGCAGTGCTATGCAGGGTCCAGCCCAGCATTTT. Translated: CSAMQGPAQHF.

V gene TRBV5-1 combines with J gene TRBJ1-1; 9 bases align to TRBD1. V lost 0 bases, J lost 4 bases, and 10 bases stayed unmatched. Looked up from germline, CDR1 is SGHRS and CDR2 is YFSETQ. The CDR3 runs 17 residues. The CDR3 is CASSLAGQGGRGTEAFF. CDR3 in DNA: TGCGCCAGCAGCTTGGCGGGACAGGGAGGGAGAGGCACTGAAGCTTTCTTT.

V and J are TRBV28 and TRBJ2-3; D unclear. CDR3 size: 13 residues. Germline values: CDR1 MDHEN, CDR2 SYDVKM. Trimming left V 7 bases short and J 3 bases short, with 11 bases between. The CDR3 reads CASISGRTDTQYF. In DNA form, the CDR3 reads TGTGCCAGCATATCGGGCCGGACAGATACGCAGTATTTT.

This clone came up once. The identical CDR3 is also encoded by other nucleotide sequences in the sample. V is TRBV28 and J is TRBJ2-7; tentatively, D is TRBD2 (6 bases). Trimming removed 2 bases at V and 4 bases at J, with 6 bases between. CDR1 and CDR2 from the germline V gene are MDHEN and SYDVKM. This CDR3 spans 12 amino acids. This chain's CDR3 is CASSLGRYEQYF. The CDR3 nucleotides read TGTGCCAGCAGTTTAGGGAGGTACGAGCAGTACTTC.

The chain uses TRBV29-1 and TRBJ1-5; D ambiguous. Germline CDR1 SQVTM, CDR2 ANQGSEA. V shed 4 bases and J shed 5 bases, with 9 bases lying between them. This CDR3 has 12 amino acids. The CDR3 reads CSVGDIDQPQHF. CDR3 in DNA: TGCAGCGTTGGTGACATCGATCAGCCCCAGCATTTT.

This clone was observed a single time. The rearrangement uses TRBV30 and TRBJ1-1; D not resolved. Per the germline V gene, CDR1 is GTSNPN and CDR2 is SVGIG (reference sequence). This CDR3 has 13 amino acids. Trimming shortened V by 0 bases and J by 11 bases, and 16 bases separated the two germline ends. CDR3 bases: TGTGCCTGGAGTGTAAGAGGGAGTAGATGGGCTTTCTTT. Its protein product is CAWSVRGSRWAFF.

The V call is TRBV15, the J call TRBJ1-5, with D hard to call. CDR1 is LNHNV, CDR2 YYDKDF, per germline (reference sequence). This CDR3 has 14 amino acids. Trimming stripped 1 base from V and 9 bases from J, with 13 bases between. This CDR3 is CATSRGGLGGPQHF. The CDR3 DNA reads as TGTGCCACCAGCAGAGGAGGCCTAGGCGGGCCCCAGCATTTT.

The chain combines TRBV2 with TRBJ2-7, with a weak D call TRBD1 (5 bases). This CDR3 is 11 amino acids long. V was trimmed by 5 bases and J by 6 bases, leaving 8 bases between them. Germline loops: CDR1 SNHLY, CDR2 FYNNEI. CDR3 region: CASSYDSEQYF. CDR3 nucleotides: TGTGCCAGCAGTTACGACAGCGAGCAGTACTTC. Full variable domain (rest looked up from reference TRBV2 and TRBJ2-7): EPEVTQTPSHQVTQMGQEVILRCVPISNHLYFYWYRQILGQKVEFLVSFYNNEISEKSEIFDDQFSVERPDGSNFTLKIRSTKLEDSAMYFCASSYDSEQYFGPGTRLTVT.

The chain is built from TRBV27 and TRBJ1-2, with TRBD1 as a possible D gene (6 bases). Germline CDR1 is MNHEY and CDR2 is SMNVEV (reference sequence). This CDR3 has 15 residues. V was shortened by 3 bases and J by 8 bases, with 19 bases between the two germline ends. The CDR3 loop reads CASSFRNQGSGGYTF. DNA of the CDR3: TGTGCCAGCAGTTTTCGGAATCAGGGGTCCGGCGGCTACACCTTC.

The chain joins TRBV6-1 to TRBJ2-2; possibly TRBD2 for D (5 bases). Trimming stripped 2 bases from V and 0 bases from J, with 13 bases between. The CDR3 runs 17 residues. Germline values: CDR1 MNHNS, CDR2 SASEGT. CDR3 coding DNA: TGTGCCAGCAGTGAAATTTTAGGAGGAACGAACACCGGGGAGCTGTTTTTT. Amino acids: CASSEILGGTNTGELFF.

In this sample, this clone turned up once. The chain carries TRBV7-6 and TRBJ2-5; D might be TRBD1 (6 bases). CDR3 size: 16 residues. V was pared by 1 base and J by 5 bases, with 17 bases between. Germline V CDR1 and CDR2: SGHVS, FNYEAQ. DNA of the CDR3: TGTGCCAGCAGCTTAGGAGGCCAGGGGAGAGGGGAGACCCAGTACTTC. This encodes CASSLGGQGRGETQYF.

The V gene is TRBV5-1, the J gene TRBJ2-7, with unresolved D. CDR1 SGHRS and CDR2 YFSETQ come from the germline V gene. The length of the CDR3 is 14 residues. V was clipped by 0 bases and J by 1 base, with 8 bases between them. CDR3 protein: CASSLGAGSYEQYF. The CDR3 DNA reads as TGCGCCAGCAGCTTGGGGGCAGGATCCTACGAGCAGTACTTC.

This sequence joins TRBV29-1 and TRBJ2-7; D is perhaps TRBD1 (5 bases). The CDR3 spans 14 residues. The germline CDR1 and CDR2 sequences are SQVTM and ANQGSEA. V lost 7 bases and J lost 3, with 19 bases in between. CDR3: CSAGWQGGFYEQYF. CDR3 nucleotides: TGCAGCGCAGGCTGGCAGGGCGGTTTCTACGAGCAGTACTTC.

This clone has only a few counts. DNA of the CDR3: TGTGCCAGCAGATTGAGTGGGGAGCTGTTTTTT. This sequence encodes CASRLSGELFF. The chain joins TRBV11-2 to TRBJ2-2, with D unclear. Germline CDR1 reads SGHAT; CDR2 reads FQNNGV. The CDR3 runs to 11 residues. The V and J ends lost 6 bases and 8 bases respectively, with 7 bases between them.

This clone was recorded only once. The V gene is TRBV28, the J gene TRBJ1-5; possible D gene TRBD1, 6 bases. The V gene's germline CDR1 is MDHEN and CDR2 SYDVKM. CDR3 length: 15 amino acids. V lost 7 bases and J lost 0, with 13 bases in between. The CDR3 bases are TGTGCCAGCACCTCTGGACAGTATAGCAATCAGCCCCAGCATTTT. As protein: CASTSGQYSNQPQHF. Full variable domain (remainder filled in from reference TRBV28 and TRBJ1-5): DVKVTQSSRYLVKRTGEKVFLECVQDMDHENMFWYRQDPGLGLRLIYFSYDVKMKEKGDIPEGYSVSREKKERFSLILESASTNQTSMYLCASTSGQYSNQPQHFGDGTRLSIL.

This chain uses TRBV7-2 with TRBJ2-7; tentatively, D is TRBD2 (6 bases). Germline-derived CDR1 and CDR2 are SGHTA and FQGNSA. V was trimmed by 4 bases and J by 7 bases, leaving 17 bases between them. The CDR3 consists of 14 residues. Here the CDR3 reads CASSSRLTSREQYF. CDR3 nucleotides: TGTGCCAGCAGCTCGAGACTAACTAGCCGAGAGCAGTACTTC.

The rearrangement uses TRBV7-9 and TRBJ1-1; TRBD1 is a possible D gene (5 bases). From germline, CDR1 is SEHNR and CDR2 FQNEAQ (reference sequence). CDR3 length: 13 residues. V lost 8 bases, J lost 5 bases, and 15 bases lay in between. The CDR3 bases are TGTGCCAGCGGGAAACAAGAGGGGACTGAAGCTTTCTTT. This translates into CASGKQEGTEAFF.

The J gene is TRBJ1-1, the V gene TRBV10-3; 7 positions agree with TRBD1. This CDR3 spans 13 amino acids. Germline V lookup: CDR1 ENHRY, CDR2 SYGVKD. V lost 0 bases and J lost 11; bases outside the gene matches: 6. The CDR3 bases are TGTGCCATCAGTGAGTCACAGGGGATGAGGGCTTTCTTT. Its protein is CAISESQGMRAFF.

CDR3 sequence reads: CASSFPAEAFF. As DNA, the CDR3 is TGTGCCAGCAGTTTTCCCGCTGAAGCTTTCTTT. The rearrangement uses TRBV28 and TRBJ1-1; no reliable D call. Germline values: CDR1 MDHEN, CDR2 SYDVKM. Trimming removed 3 bases from V and 6 bases from J, with 5 bases in between. The CDR3 sequence is 11 residues long. The whole variable domain, filled in from reference TRBV28 and TRBJ1-1, reads DVKVTQSSRYLVKRTGEKVFLECVQDMDHENMFWYRQDPGLGLRLIYFSYDVKMKEKGDIPEGYSVSREKKERFSLILESASTNQTSMYLCASSFPAEAFFGQGTRLTVV.

The chain links TRBV4-1 to TRBJ1-5; weak D call: TRBD1 (5 bases). The CDR3 is 13 residues long. Trimming removed 3 bases at V and 7 bases at J, with 10 bases between. Germline assignment: CDR1 MGHRA and CDR2 YSYEKL. CDR3 amino acids: CASSHGGDQPQHF. The CDR3, as DNA: TGCGCCAGCAGCCATGGAGGGGACCAGCCCCAGCATTTT.

The V call is TRBV5-1, the J call TRBJ1-1; D not resolved. The CDR3 contains 14 residues. Trimming removed 9 bases from V and 0 bases from J, with 15 bases in between. Looked up from germline, CDR1 is SGHRS and CDR2 is YFSETQ. CDR3 coding DNA: TGCGCCACCAGGAGGGCAGGTATGAACACTGAAGCTTTCTTT. This gives the protein CATRRAGMNTEAFF.

This chain joins TRBV29-1 and TRBJ1-1, with D unresolved. V was cut by 4 bases and J by 6 bases, with 18 bases left in between. From germline, CDR1 is SQVTM and CDR2 ANQGSEA. The CDR3 has 14 amino acids. The CDR3 protein is CSVVDGPRTPEAFF. CDR3 sequence (DNA): TGCAGCGTTGTTGACGGACCACGAACACCTGAAGCTTTCTTT.

This sequence joins TRBV5-6 and TRBJ1-2; weak D call: TRBD1 (6 bases). The germline V and J ends were trimmed by 2 bases and 7 bases, with 24 bases remaining between them. CDR3 length: 17 residues. From germline, CDR1 is SGHDT and CDR2 YYEEEE. Here the CDR3 reads CASSFPEGDFGSGGYTF. DNA of the CDR3: TGTGCCAGCAGCTTCCCCGAGGGGGACTTTGGTAGTGGTGGCTACACCTTC.

This clone was recorded a few times. The V and J genes are TRBV7-9 and TRBJ1-1, with 9 bases matching TRBD1. V trimming: 5 bases; J trimming: 11 bases; junction bases outside the gene matches: 9. CDR1 is SEHNR, CDR2 FQNEAQ, per germline (reference sequence). This CDR3 has 13 residues. The CDR3 loop reads CASSLIGTGHAFF. CDR3 nucleotides: TGTGCCAGCAGCCTAATCGGGACAGGGCATGCTTTCTTT.

As for this clone: The sample contains more than one DNA sequence encoding this CDR3. The V gene is TRBV28, the J gene TRBJ2-7, with a possible D match to TRBD2 (5 bases). CDR1 and CDR2 (germline): MDHEN, SYDVKM. Trimming cost V 6 bases and J 6 bases, with 12 bases left between them. The CDR3 is 12 residues long. CDR3 loop: CASSQLAGEQYF. The CDR3 DNA reads TGTGCCAGCAGCCAGCTAGCAGGCGAGCAGTACTTC.